This T cell receptor beta chain was observed in a study of CD8+CD57+ T cells in acquired aplastic anemia. Study summary: Healthy donor CD4+ samples were sequenced to a depth that averaged around 11 million reads.

TCR beta VDJ and CDR3 profiling used genomic DNA as template. Using its own MiXCR run on the reads, TCRdb lists one record per CDR3 protein. The sample consists of 400,000 to 500,000 distinct CDR3 sequences, around 72% of them appearing once. This receptor was taken from a human donor in good health, serving as a control. The sequenced sample was sorted CD4+, CD8+, or CD8+CD57+ T cells (not recorded which) from PBMCs.

Written as DNA, the CDR3 is TGTGCCAGCAGCCGTTCCATAGCGGGGGTTGGGGAGACCCAGTACTTC. Protein sequence: CASSRSIAGVGETQYF. The chain combines TRBV7-2 with TRBJ2-5, with TRBD2 matching over 9 bases. J was trimmed by 5 bases and V by 5 bases; bases with no gene match: 12. CDR1 SGHTA and CDR2 FQGNSA come from the germline V gene. This CDR3 region has 16 residues.